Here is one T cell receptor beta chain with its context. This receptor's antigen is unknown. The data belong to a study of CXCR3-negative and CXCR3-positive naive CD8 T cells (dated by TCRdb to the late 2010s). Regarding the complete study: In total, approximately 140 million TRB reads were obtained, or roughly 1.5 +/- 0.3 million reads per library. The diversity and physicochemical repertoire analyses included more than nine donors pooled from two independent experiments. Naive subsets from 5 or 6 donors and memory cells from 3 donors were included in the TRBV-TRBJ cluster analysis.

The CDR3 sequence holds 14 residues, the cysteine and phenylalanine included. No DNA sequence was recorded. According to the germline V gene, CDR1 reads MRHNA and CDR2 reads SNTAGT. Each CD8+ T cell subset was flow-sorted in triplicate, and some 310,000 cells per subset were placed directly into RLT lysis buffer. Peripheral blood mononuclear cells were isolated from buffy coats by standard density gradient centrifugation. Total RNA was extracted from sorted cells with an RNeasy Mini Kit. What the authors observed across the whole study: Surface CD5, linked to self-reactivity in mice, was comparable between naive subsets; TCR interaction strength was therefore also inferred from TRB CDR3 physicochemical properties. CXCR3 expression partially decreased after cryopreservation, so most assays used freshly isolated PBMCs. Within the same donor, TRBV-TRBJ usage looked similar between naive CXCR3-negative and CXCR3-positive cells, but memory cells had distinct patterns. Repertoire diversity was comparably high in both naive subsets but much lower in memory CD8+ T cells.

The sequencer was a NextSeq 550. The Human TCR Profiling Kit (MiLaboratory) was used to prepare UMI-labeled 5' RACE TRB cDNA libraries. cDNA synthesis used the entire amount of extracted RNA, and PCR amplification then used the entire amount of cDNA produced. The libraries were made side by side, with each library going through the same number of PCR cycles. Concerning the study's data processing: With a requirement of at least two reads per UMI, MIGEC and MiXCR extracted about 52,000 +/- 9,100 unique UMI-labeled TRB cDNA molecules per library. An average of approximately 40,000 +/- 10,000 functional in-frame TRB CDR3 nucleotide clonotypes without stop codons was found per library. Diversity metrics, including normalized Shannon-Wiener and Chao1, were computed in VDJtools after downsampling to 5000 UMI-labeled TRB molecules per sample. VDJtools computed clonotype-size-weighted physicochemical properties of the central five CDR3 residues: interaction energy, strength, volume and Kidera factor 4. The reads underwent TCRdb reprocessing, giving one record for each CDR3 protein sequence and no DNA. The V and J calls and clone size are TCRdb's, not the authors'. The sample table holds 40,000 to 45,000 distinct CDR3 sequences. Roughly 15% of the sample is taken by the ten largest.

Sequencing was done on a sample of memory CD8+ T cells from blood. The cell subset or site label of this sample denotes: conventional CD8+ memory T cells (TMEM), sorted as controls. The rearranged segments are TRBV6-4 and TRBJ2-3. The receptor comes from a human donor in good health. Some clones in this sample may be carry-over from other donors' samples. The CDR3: CASSDGTSTDTQYF.